This T cell receptor beta chain was identified in a study of radiotherapy plus CTLA-4 blockade in lung cancer. Per the germline V gene, CDR1 is SGHVS and CDR2 is FNYEAQ. With V trimmed by 0 bases and J by 3 bases, 14 bases remained unmatched. This CDR3 has 20 amino acids. This clone was detected only once. Its cognate antigen is unknown. The data were produced by immunoSEQ multiplex PCR, yet TCRdb's version contains in-frame clones alone and is incomplete. Seen here are roughly 78,000 clones, about 80% observed once, and the top ten hold about 6.6%. Study outcomes and limitations: Some TCR clones had been derived from tumors. These clones expanded in peripheral blood after radiotherapy plus ipilimumab. According to reports, early shifts in blood T cell clones, alongside interferon-beta, forecast response most accurately.

The study gave focal radiation plus ipilimumab CTLA-4 blockade to patients with chemo-refractory metastatic non-small-cell lung cancer. This receptor was taken from a human donor with non-small cell lung cancer who had a complete response to radiotherapy plus ipilimumab. The source was peripheral blood, collected from a patient treated with radiotherapy plus ipilimumab. The rearrangement uses TRBV7-6 and TRBJ2-2; 9 bases are a match to TRBD1. The CDR3 coding sequence is TGTGCCAGCAGCTTAGCGTTTGGGACAGGGACTTCCCGGGACACCGGGGAGCTGTTTTTT. Translated: CASSLAFGTGTSRDTGELFF.